The 24 T cell receptor beta chains below were found in one sample sequenced in a study of T-cell reconstitution after alpha-beta-depleted transplantation in children. A library of TCRbeta sequences, prepared with unique molecular identifiers, was generated. TCRdb re-called the PCR reads through MiXCR, storing one row per CDR3 protein. This table holds over 85,000 distinct CDR3 sequences, 10% found once. The material was PBMCs from the stem cell graft donor, obtained from the stem cell graft. The receptors originated from a human donor who donated a stem cell graft to a child with acute lymphoblastic leukemia.

Many counts were recorded for this clonotype. The chain joins TRBV7-9 to TRBJ2-1; 9 bases map to TRBD2. This CDR3 is built from 15 residues. J lost 5 bases, V lost 1 base, and 3 bases had no gene match. CDR1 is SEHNR, CDR2 FQNEAQ, per germline (reference sequence). CDR3 in DNA: TGTGCCAGCAGCTTAGGCCTAGCGGGGAACAATGAGCAGTTCTTC. As protein: CASSLGLAGNNEQFF. The full variable domain, rest sourced from reference TRBV7-9 and TRBJ2-1, is DTGVSQNPRHKITKRGQNVTFRCDPISEHNRLYWYRQTLGQGPEFLTYFQNEAQLEKSRLLSDRFSAERPKGSFSTLEIQRTEQGDSAMYLCASSLGLAGNNEQFFGPGTRLTVL.

There are many counts of this clonotype. The rearrangement links TRBV28 to TRBJ2-7; D possibly uses TRBD1 or TRBD2 (5 bases each). The CDR3 runs to 14 residues. Deletions cut 3 bases from V and 1 base from J, with 10 bases between. The germline V gene encodes CDR1 MDHEN and CDR2 SYDVKM. Here the CDR3 reads CASSFGDRSYEQYF. CDR3 coding DNA: TGTGCCAGCAGTTTTGGGGACCGGTCCTACGAGCAGTACTTC.

This clonotype was seen repeatedly, ten times or more. This chain joins TRBV9 and TRBJ2-1; TRBD1 aligns across 8 bases. The CDR3 sequence is 14 residues long. Germline values: CDR1 SGDLS, CDR2 YYNGEE. Trimming took 4 bases from V and 4 from J; bases not matched to a gene: 4. The CDR3 reads CASSTGQGYNEQFF. The CDR3 nucleotides read TGTGCCAGCAGCACCGGACAGGGTTACAATGAGCAGTTCTTC.

This clonotype was seen at least ten times. The chain carries TRBV7-2 and TRBJ1-1; D remains unclear. Germline-derived CDR1 and CDR2 are SGHTA and FQGNSA. Trimming took off 1 base at V and 7 bases at J, with 10 bases between the two ends. CDR3 length: 13 residues. The CDR3 nucleotides read TGTGCCAGCAGCTTAGGTACCAAAGGTGAAGCTTTCTTT. It translates to CASSLGTKGEAFF.

This clonotype was counted at least ten times. This chain connects TRBV7-4 to TRBJ2-7; 7 bases line up with TRBD1. In germline, CDR1 is SGHVT, CDR2 SQSDAQ. J was trimmed by 0 bases and V by 5 bases; bases with no gene match: 4. This CDR3 has 14 amino acids. CDR3 sequence (DNA): TGTGCCAGCAGCCTCCGGGACAGCTCCTACGAGCAGTACTTC. It translates to CASSLRDSSYEQYF.

This clonotype appeared many times. The CDR3 DNA is TGCGCCAGCAGCTTGGAAGAGGCGCGGGGGGCCAACGTCCTGACTTTC. It specifies CASSLEEARGANVLTF. The V call is TRBV5-1, the J call TRBJ2-6; no definite D call. The length of the CDR3 is 16 residues. CDR1 SGHRS and CDR2 YFSETQ come from the germline V gene. With 0 bases removed from V and 4 bases from J, the gap between germline ends came to 11 bases.

This clonotype was counted ten times or more. V usage is TRBV9 and J usage is TRBJ2-5, with D uncertain. CDR1 SGDLS and CDR2 YYNGEE come from the germline V gene. There are 14 residues in the CDR3. The V end lost 3 bases, the J end lost 4 bases, and 13 bases lay between the germline ends. The CDR3 DNA sequence: TGTGCCAGCAGCGCCCAGTCCACCTCAGAGACCCAGTACTTC. It codes for CASSAQSTSETQYF.

This clonotype was seen ten or more times. The J gene is TRBJ2-5, the V gene TRBV12-3 or TRBV12-4; D is possibly TRBD1 or TRBD2 (5 bases each). V lost 8 bases to trimming and J lost 5 bases, with 24 bases between them. This CDR3 is 16 amino acids long. This CDR3 reads CASGQSGTSVGETQYF. The CDR3 DNA reads as TGTGCCAGCGGCCAATCCGGGACCTCGGTGGGGGAGACCCAGTACTTC.

This clonotype was detected many times. The chain carries TRBV28 and TRBJ1-5; no clear D. The V gene lost 1 base and the J gene lost 2 bases, with 18 bases spanning the gap. The germline V gene encodes CDR1 MDHEN and CDR2 SYDVKM. This CDR3 is 18 amino acids long. The CDR3 DNA sequence: TGTGCCAGCAGTTTATACCCCTGGCGCGGCGGTCGCAATCAGCCCCAGCATTTT. Its translation: CASSLYPWRGGRNQPQHF.

The chain combines TRBV5-6 with TRBJ2-5, with 12 bases lining up with TRBD1. Per germline, CDR1 SGHDT and CDR2 YYEEEE. The CDR3 extends over 18 amino acids. Losses at the gene ends were 2 bases for V and 3 bases for J; bases not matched to a gene: 11. This CDR3 is CASSLPWDRGPKKETQYF. As DNA, the CDR3 is TGTGCCAGCAGCTTACCTTGGGACAGGGGGCCCAAGAAAGAGACCCAGTACTTC.

This clonotype has a count of ten or more. The rearrangement uses TRBV12-3 or TRBV12-4 and TRBJ1-6; maybe TRBD1 (5 bases). V dropped 5 bases and J dropped 4 bases, with 15 bases sitting between them. CDR3 size: 16 residues. The CDR3 DNA reads as TGTGCCAGCAGTCGGCAGGGTCTACGGTATAATTCACCCCTCCACTTT. Amino acids: CASSRQGLRYNSPLHF.

This clonotype occurred many times. The V call is TRBV29-1, the J call TRBJ2-3, with 13 bases fitting TRBD2. The CDR3 has 13 amino acids. Germline V gene sequence: CDR1 SQVTM, CDR2 ANQGSEA. V shed 8 bases, J shed 8 bases, and the junction held 7 bases outside the gene matches. The CDR3 bases are TGCAGCATTCTCGGGACTAGCGGGGCTACGCAGTATTTT. It translates to CSILGTSGATQYF.

This clonotype was detected many times. V and J are TRBV7-8 and TRBJ2-5; 12 bases match TRBD2. Germline trimming cut 5 bases from V and 5 bases from J; bases unmatched to any gene: 12. The V gene's germline CDR1 is SGHVS and CDR2 FQNEAQ. The CDR3 spans 17 residues. The CDR3 region is CASSLLPTSGGRETQYF. CDR3 bases: TGTGCCAGCAGCCTACTACCGACTAGCGGGGGCCGGGAGACCCAGTACTTC. The full variable domain, completed using reference TRBV7-8 and TRBJ2-5, is GAGVSQSPRYKVAKRGQDVALRCDPISGHVSLFWYQQALGQGPEFLTYFQNEAQLDKSGLPSDRFFAERPEGSVSTLKIQRTQQEDSAVYLCASSLLPTSGGRETQYFGPGTRLLVL.

This clonotype was seen at least ten times. The chain is built from TRBV7-2 and TRBJ1-2, with D perhaps matching TRBD1 (6 bases). This CDR3 has 15 amino acids. Germline-derived CDR1 and CDR2 are SGHTA and FQGNSA. Trimming removed 4 bases at V and 1 base at J, with 13 bases between. The CDR3 DNA reads TGTGCCAGCAGCTCCCGGGACAAGATTAACTATGGCTACACCTTC. Its translation: CASSSRDKINYGYTF.

This clonotype has just a few counts. The chain carries TRBV7-6 and TRBJ2-1; TRBD1 matches at 7 bases. The ends lost 3 bases at V and 0 bases at J; junction bases unmatched: 11. The germline CDR1 and CDR2 sequences are SGHVS and FNYEAQ. The CDR3 consists of 18 residues. CDR3 sequence: CASSFKGGSTSSYNEQFF. Here the CDR3 DNA reads TGTGCCAGCAGCTTCAAAGGGGGCTCCACTAGCTCCTACAATGAGCAGTTCTTC. Full variable domain (remainder filled in from reference TRBV7-6 and TRBJ2-1): GAGVSQSPRYKVTKRGQDVALRCDPISGHVSLYWYRQALGQGPEFLTYFNYEAQQDKSGLPNDRFSAERPEGSISTLTIQRTEQRDSAMYRCASSFKGGSTSSYNEQFFGPGTRLTVL.

This clonotype occurred a few times. The gene calls are TRBV12-5 and TRBJ1-6; D gene uncertain. The CDR3 spans 17 residues. V lost 0 bases and J 0 bases, leaving 9 bases between the germline ends. Germline lookup yields CDR1 LGHNT and CDR2 FRNRAP. CDR3 protein: CASGLVLRTSYNSPLHF. The CDR3 coding sequence is TGTGCTAGTGGTTTGGTACTCCGGACCTCCTATAATTCACCCCTCCACTTT.

This clonotype was counted many times. V gene TRBV19 combines with J gene TRBJ2-1; TRBD1 matches 12 bases. This CDR3 has 15 residues. The germline gives CDR1 LNHDA, CDR2 SQIVND (reference sequence). J gave up 6 bases and V 5 bases, and 5 bases lay outside the gene matches. CDR3 bases: TGTGCCAGTAGTCTTCGGGACAGGGGGCGCAATGAGCAGTTCTTC. Amino acid sequence: CASSLRDRGRNEQFF.

There are many counts of this clonotype. For the CDR3, the DNA is TGCAGCGTCCGACAGGGGGCAGCGAATCAGCCCCAGCATTTT. It encodes CSVRQGAANQPQHF. The J gene is TRBJ1-5, the V gene TRBV29-1; 10 bases are shared with TRBD1. The V segment lost 6 bases and the J segment 4 bases; nucleotides outside the gene matches: 6. The CDR3 runs 14 residues. The germline CDR1 and CDR2 sequences are SQVTM and ANQGSEA.

This clonotype was found many times. This rearrangement joins TRBV20-1 to TRBJ2-5, with unresolved D. V lost 7 bases to trimming and J lost 0 bases, with 12 bases between them. The germline CDR1 and CDR2 sequences are DFQATT and SNEGSKA (reference sequence). The CDR3 has 13 residues. In nucleotides, the CDR3 is TGCAGTGTCAGCCCCGTCAACCAAGAGACCCAGTACTTC. This encodes CSVSPVNQETQYF.

This clonotype was seen ten or more times. The V gene is TRBV24-1, the J gene TRBJ2-1; the D is unclear. V was cut by 4 bases and J by 5 bases, with 5 bases left in between. Germline assignment: CDR1 KGHDR and CDR2 SFDVKD. CDR3 length: 12 amino acids. CDR3 coding DNA: TGTGCCACCAGTGAGTCTAACAATGAGCAGTTCTTC. Amino acid sequence: CATSESNNEQFF.

The chain links TRBV4-1 to TRBJ2-7, with unresolved D. Between the trimmed V and J ends, which lost 1 base and 0 bases, there was a span of 7 bases. The CDR3 totals 14 residues. The germline V gene encodes CDR1 MGHRA and CDR2 YSYEKL. The CDR3 here is CASSQVGSSYEQYF. The CDR3 DNA sequence: TGCGCCAGCAGCCAAGTTGGCAGCTCCTACGAGCAGTACTTC.

About this clonotype itself: One base away lies a much larger clone, so this may be a sequencing read error. The chain couples TRBV3-1 to TRBJ2-3; a possible D gene is TRBD2 (6 bases). The CDR3 totals 19 residues. CDR1 LGHDT and CDR2 YNNKEL come from the germline V gene (reference sequence). CDR3 loop: CACSQDVAAVGGIMGTQYF. The CDR3, as DNA: TGTGCCTGCAGCCAAGATGTGGCAGCCGTAGGAGGGATTATGGGTACGCAGTATTTT.

The sample holds many counts of this clonotype. The V gene is TRBV20-1, the J gene TRBJ2-5; D may match TRBD1 or TRBD2 (5 bases each). Between the trimmed V and J ends, which lost 2 bases and 2 bases, there was a span of 12 bases. The germline gives CDR1 DFQATT, CDR2 SNEGSKA (reference sequence). The CDR3 has 14 amino acids. This CDR3 is CSARTGPRQETQYF. CDR3 sequence (DNA): TGCAGTGCTAGAACGGGACCGCGACAAGAGACCCAGTACTTC.

The sample holds many counts of this clonotype. This chain links TRBV4-3 with TRBJ1-2, with 11 bases matching TRBD1. V gave up 5 bases and J gave up 6 bases; unmatched junction bases: 2. Per germline, CDR1 LGHNA and CDR2 YSLEER. This CDR3 has 13 amino acids. The CDR3 DNA follows: TGCGCCAGCAGCAGGGACAGGGGGGATGGCTACACCTTC. It encodes CASSRDRGDGYTF.